Following are 4 T cell receptor beta chains from one sample sequenced in a study of blood T cell repertoires in COVID-19. Data came from immunoSEQ multiplex PCR; TCRdb stores just in-frame clones and leaves some out. This table holds about 140,000 clones, 65% to 80% found once. Sequencing used peripheral blood. The origin of the receptors is a woman aged 55-69 years with acute or convalescent COVID-19.

The chain combines TRBV18 with TRBJ1-1, with D perhaps TRBD1 (6 bases). This CDR3 is 13 amino acids long. Trimming took 4 bases from V and 6 from J, leaving 12 bases between them. The germline CDR1 and CDR2 sequences are KGHSH and LQKENI. The CDR3 loop reads CASSLTGIPEAFF. Written as DNA, the CDR3 is TGTGCCAGCTCACTAACAGGGATACCTGAAGCTTTCTTT.

The chain joins TRBV5-4 to TRBJ2-3; 8 bases match TRBD2. CDR1 and CDR2 from the germline V gene are SGHNT and YYREEE (reference sequence). The CDR3 loop spans 15 amino acids. Trimming cost V 3 bases and J 2 bases; bases outside gene matches: 5. The chain's CDR3 is CASSSKRENTDTQYF. The CDR3 nucleotides read TGTGCCAGCAGCTCCAAGCGGGAGAACACAGATACGCAGTATTTT.

V is TRBV19 and J is TRBJ1-5; 8 bases align to TRBD1. V lost 4 bases, J lost 5 bases, and 4 bases stayed unmatched. The CDR3 extends over 14 amino acids. Germline V gene sequence: CDR1 LNHDA, CDR2 SQIVND (reference sequence). CDR3 sequence reads: CASSKGTGHQPQHF. CDR3 bases: TGTGCCAGTAGTAAGGGGACAGGTCATCAGCCCCAGCATTTT.

The chain couples TRBV20-1 to TRBJ2-3, with D uncertain. This CDR3 has 11 amino acids. Looked up from germline, CDR1 is DFQATT and CDR2 is SNEGSKA (reference sequence). V was shortened by 7 bases and J by 4 bases, with 9 bases between the two germline ends. The CDR3 reads CSERRADTQYF. DNA of the CDR3: TGCAGTGAGAGGCGAGCAGATACGCAGTATTTT.